This TCR beta chain was identified in a study of blood T cell repertoires in COVID-19. Looking at the study overall: The analysed material was cDNA or gDNA that came from T cells, B-cell-depleted T cells, or PBMCs.

In the original analysis: Estimates of nucleated cell counts were drawn from the amplification of reference gene primers. Here immunoSEQ multiplex PCR was the method, and the copy in TCRdb shows in-frame clones only, minus some. That table gives V, J and clone size, and the DNA gave D and trimming. The table shows some 310,000 clones, with just under 90% occurring only once. V was clipped by 7 bases and J by 0 bases; unmatched bases: 9. The CDR3 contains 15 residues. Germline V gene lookup returns CDR1 MNHEY and CDR2 SVGAGI. Residents of about two dozen US areas, aged roughly 18 to 89 years, made up the participants.

Sequencing input: PBMCs or T cells enriched from blood (not recorded which). This chain links TRBV6-5 with TRBJ2-7, with TRBD1 matching over 7 bases. The sequence was collected from a woman in her twenties or thirties who had recovered from COVID-19. The CDR3 bases are TGTGCCAGCATCCCTGCGACAGGGAGCTCCTACGAGCAGTACTTC. Translation gives CASIPATGSSYEQYF.